The 29 T cell receptor beta chains given below trace back to one sample, sequenced in a study of T-cell memory formation after mild COVID-19. MiXCR was run by TCRdb on the 5' RACE reads, yielding one entry per CDR3 protein. The repertoire holds approximately 110,000 distinct CDR3 sequences, with about 24% as singletons. Sequences were obtained from PBMCs or a T cell subset sorted from them (not recorded which). These TCRs come from a man aged 18 to 30 who had mild COVID-19 (a few samples of this study predate the infection). Cell type and time point are not known.

The rearrangement uses TRBV7-8 and TRBJ1-1, with TRBD1 as a possible D gene (5 bases). This CDR3 is 13 amino acids long. Per germline, CDR1 SGHVS and CDR2 FQNEAQ. The V end lost 2 bases, the J end lost 7 bases, and 11 bases lay between the germline ends. The CDR3 DNA sequence: TGTGCCAGCAGCTTACGAGGGGCCGATGAAGCTTTCTTT. Amino acid sequence: CASSLRGADEAFF.

This chain uses TRBV6-1 with TRBJ2-2; D may be TRBD1 (6 bases). The germline V and J ends were trimmed by 8 bases and 2 bases, with 9 bases remaining between them. CDR3 length: 13 residues. In germline, CDR1 is MNHNS, CDR2 SASEGT. Written as DNA, the CDR3 is TGTGCCAGCCGGGACACCAACACCGGGGAGCTGTTTTTT. Translating it yields CASRDTNTGELFF.

The chain has TRBV7-8 and TRBJ2-3; 7 nucleotides match TRBD1. Germline CDR1 reads SGHVS; CDR2 reads FQNEAQ. The CDR3 sequence is 15 residues long. The junction had 2 bases not matched to a gene; V was cut back by 2 bases and J by 0 bases. CDR3 nucleotide sequence: TGTGCCAGCAGCTTACCGGGACAGAGCACAGATACGCAGTATTTT. It is translated as CASSLPGQSTDTQYF.

This clonotype came up once. This rearrangement joins TRBV7-2 to TRBJ2-7; either TRBD1 or TRBD2 may supply D (5 bases each). Germline loops: CDR1 SGHTA, CDR2 FQGNSA. This CDR3 is built from 14 residues. The V and J ends lost 3 bases and 0 bases respectively, with 9 bases between them. The CDR3 protein is CASSFGTASYEQYF. The CDR3 DNA sequence: TGTGCCAGCAGCTTCGGGACGGCCTCCTACGAGCAGTACTTC.

This clonotype showed up just a few times. V gene TRBV4-1 combines with J gene TRBJ1-5; D is ambiguous. Trimming took off 1 base at V and 3 bases at J, with 10 bases between the two ends. This CDR3 spans 15 amino acids. CDR1 and CDR2 from the germline V gene are MGHRA and YSYEKL. Written as DNA, the CDR3 is TGCGCCAGCAGCCAAGTTCAAGTTGTCAATCAGCCCCAGCATTTT. Protein sequence: CASSQVQVVNQPQHF.

The CDR3 bases are TGCGCCAGCAGCCACCTAGGGGGTGCGGCATCGCAAGAGACCCAGTACTTC. This codes for CASSHLGGAASQETQYF. The gene calls are TRBV4-1 and TRBJ2-5; D may be TRBD1 (6 bases). Germline V gene lookup returns CDR1 MGHRA and CDR2 YSYEKL. The V end lost 3 bases, the J end lost 2 bases, and 19 bases lay between the germline ends. This CDR3 has 17 amino acids.

This clonotype has just a few counts. J is TRBJ2-5 and V is TRBV20-1; D is undetermined. The ends were cut back, 3 bases at V and 0 bases at J, with 11 bases in the middle. This CDR3 comprises 14 residues. Germline V gives CDR1 DFQATT, CDR2 SNEGSKA (reference sequence). The CDR3 loop reads CSARRPNDQETQYF. CDR3 DNA: TGCAGTGCTAGGCGGCCGAACGACCAAGAGACCCAGTACTTC.

CDR3 sequence: CASSPSPSGGVTDTQYF. DNA of the CDR3: TGTGCCAGCAGCCCAAGTCCTAGCGGGGGGGTAACAGATACGCAGTATTTT. The chain has TRBV7-6 and TRBJ2-3; 12 nucleotides match TRBD2. The CDR3 spans 17 residues. V shed 5 bases and J 3 bases; nucleotides not matched to a gene: 9. Germline V gene lookup returns CDR1 SGHVS and CDR2 FNYEAQ.

This clonotype was seen only a few times. J is TRBJ1-1 and V is TRBV27; D is ambiguous. CDR3 length: 14 amino acids. V lost 1 base, J lost 4 bases, and 10 bases lay in between. Germline V gene sequence: CDR1 MNHEY, CDR2 SMNVEV (reference sequence). CDR3 DNA sequence: TGTGCCAGCAGTTTATATTCTGGGGTCACTGAAGCTTTCTTT. It codes for CASSLYSGVTEAFF.

This chain joins TRBV29-1 and TRBJ2-1; 8 bases match TRBD2. The CDR3 loop spans 15 amino acids. With 2 bases clipped from V and 2 bases from J, the junction kept 5 bases outside the gene matches. Germline V lookup: CDR1 SQVTM, CDR2 ANQGSEA. CDR3 loop: CSVETPGGAYNEQFF. CDR3 DNA sequence: TGCAGCGTTGAAACCCCCGGGGGGGCCTACAATGAGCAGTTCTTC.

This clonotype was observed a handful of times. The chain has TRBV4-1 and TRBJ2-5, with 12 nucleotides matching TRBD2. This CDR3 region has 17 residues. Germline V lookup: CDR1 MGHRA, CDR2 YSYEKL. V lost 5 bases, J lost 5 bases, and 12 bases stayed unmatched. The CDR3 region has the DNA TGCGCCAGCAGCGGGACGGCTAGCGGGGGGGCCTTGGAGACCCAGTACTTC. Protein product: CASSGTASGGALETQYF.

DNA for the CDR3: TGTGCCAGCGGTCCCACTAGCGGGGGGGCCTACGAGCAGTACTTC. It codes for CASGPTSGGAYEQYF. This rearrangement joins TRBV6-6 to TRBJ2-7; TRBD2 aligns across 13 bases. CDR1 is MNHNY and CDR2 is SVGAGI in the germline V gene (reference sequence). The CDR3 is made up of 15 amino acids. V was pared by 8 bases and J by 2 bases, with 6 bases of the junction left unmatched.

This clonotype was observed a few times. The chain joins TRBV2 to TRBJ2-7; 7 bases fit TRBD1. In germline, CDR1 is SNHLY, CDR2 FYNNEI. Trimming cost V 6 bases and J 9 bases; bases outside gene matches: 20. The length of the CDR3 is 16 residues. CDR3 protein: CASSDPTWDSRSGQYF. The CDR3 DNA follows: TGTGCCAGCAGCGATCCAACTTGGGACAGCCGATCAGGGCAGTACTTC.

The chain recombines TRBV7-2 with TRBJ1-5; D gene ambiguous. V shed 6 bases and J shed 2 bases, with 17 bases lying between them. The CDR3 has 16 residues. The germline CDR1 and CDR2 sequences are SGHTA and FQGNSA. This CDR3 is CASSSGPTAGNQPQHF. The CDR3 nucleotides are TGTGCCAGCAGTTCAGGACCCACCGCGGGCAATCAGCCCCAGCATTTT.

V usage is TRBV11-2 and J usage is TRBJ2-3; 9 positions agree with TRBD2. The CDR3 runs to 17 residues. The V segment lost 2 bases and the J segment 2 bases; nucleotides outside the gene matches: 8. Germline values: CDR1 SGHAT, CDR2 FQNNGV. The CDR3 is CASSLSESGGPTDTQYF. The CDR3 bases are TGTGCCAGCAGCTTATCAGAAAGCGGGGGGCCCACAGATACGCAGTATTTT.

The sample holds a few counts of this clonotype. The chain carries TRBV4-1 and TRBJ2-2; either TRBD1 or TRBD2 may supply D (6 bases each). V was shortened by 0 bases and J by 4 bases, with 9 bases between the two germline ends. Germline V gene data show CDR1 as MGHRA and CDR2 as YSYEKL. The CDR3 runs to 15 residues. CDR3 in DNA: TGCGCCAGCAGCCAAGATCGGGGGCCCACCGGGGAGCTGTTTTTT. Translation: CASSQDRGPTGELFF.

The chain links TRBV12-3 or TRBV12-4 to TRBJ2-3, with D possibly called TRBD1 or TRBD2 (5 bases each). The V end was cut by 7 bases, the J end by 7 bases, with 21 bases between. This CDR3 is built from 15 residues. The CDR3 region is CASTLRDPPGYTQYF. CDR3 DNA sequence: TGTGCCAGCACTCTCCGGGACCCCCCCGGGTATACGCAGTATTTT.

This clonotype has only one observation. This chain uses TRBV6-6 with TRBJ1-1; 9 nucleotides align to TRBD1. The CDR3 spans 15 residues. Germline values: CDR1 MNHNY, CDR2 SVGAGI (reference sequence). V shed 0 bases and J 5 bases; nucleotides not matched to a gene: 4. CDR3 loop: CASSYSTGGITEAFF. DNA of the CDR3: TGTGCCAGCAGTTACTCGACAGGGGGGATTACTGAAGCTTTCTTT.

The rearrangement uses TRBV5-5 and TRBJ1-4; D call uncertain. This CDR3 has 15 residues. The V end lost 0 bases, the J end lost 8 bases, and 14 bases lay between the germline ends. Germline CDR1 and CDR2: SGHKS and YYEKEE (reference sequence). The CDR3 is CASSLVSRGEEKLFF. CDR3 in DNA: TGTGCCAGCAGCTTGGTTTCCCGAGGAGAGGAAAAACTGTTTTTT.

The V and J genes are TRBV29-1 and TRBJ1-1; a possible D gene is TRBD1 (5 bases). Germline CDR1 SQVTM, CDR2 ANQGSEA. The CDR3 covers 11 residues. The CDR3 DNA is TGCGGGGGGGTTATGAACACTGAAGCTTTCTTT. It yields the protein CGGVMNTEAFF.

V gene TRBV6-1 combines with J gene TRBJ1-5; D not certain. CDR3 length equals 11 residues. Germline assignment: CDR1 MNHNS and CDR2 SASEGT. Trimming cost V 2 bases and J 11 bases, with 7 bases left between them. Here the CDR3 reads CASSESRSQHF. DNA of the CDR3: TGTGCCAGCAGTGAAAGTCGGTCCCAGCATTTT.

This clonotype has more than one count but fewer than ten. The chain couples TRBV10-2 to TRBJ1-6; D is unresolved. The CDR3 is 13 residues long. CDR1 WSHSY and CDR2 SAAADI come from the germline V gene. V lost 7 bases and J lost 5, with 9 bases in between. Here the CDR3 DNA reads TGCGCCAGCAAGACCCTTGATAATTCACCCCTCCACTTT. Protein sequence: CASKTLDNSPLHF.

The chain employs TRBV11-2 and TRBJ1-2; tentatively, D is TRBD1 (5 bases). This CDR3 has 16 amino acids. Trimming removed 3 bases at V and 8 bases at J, with 22 bases between. The germline V gene encodes CDR1 SGHAT and CDR2 FQNNGV. The CDR3 protein is CASSFWVKGAGPGYTF. As DNA, the CDR3 is TGTGCCAGCAGCTTCTGGGTGAAAGGGGCCGGCCCCGGCTACACCTTC.

The table lists this clonotype with a few counts. V and J are TRBV6-6 and TRBJ2-4; the match to TRBD2 covers 7 bases. The germline V gene has CDR1 MNHNY and CDR2 SVGAGI (reference sequence). This CDR3 has 16 amino acids. V dropped 1 base and J dropped 3; count of bases not matched to a gene: 6. This chain's CDR3 is CASSYYPGGGKNIQYF. DNA of the CDR3: TGTGCCAGCAGTTACTATCCGGGAGGCGGCAAAAACATTCAGTACTTC.

V and J are TRBV7-6 and TRBJ2-7; 8 bases line up with TRBD1. J was trimmed by 3 bases and V by 1 base; bases with no gene match: 5. Per germline, CDR1 SGHVS and CDR2 FNYEAQ. The CDR3 contains 15 residues. The CDR3 sequence is CASSLDGTGFYEQYF. CDR3 in DNA: TGTGCCAGCAGCTTAGACGGGACAGGTTTCTACGAGCAGTACTTC.

This clonotype occurred a few times. The chain joins TRBV28 to TRBJ2-2, with no clear D. CDR3 length: 13 residues. Per germline, CDR1 MDHEN and CDR2 SYDVKM. The V end was cut by 6 bases, the J end by 3 bases, with 8 bases between. CDR3 nucleotides: TGTGCCAGCAGCCCGGTGGACACCGGGGAGCTGTTTTTT. Its protein product is CASSPVDTGELFF.

There are a few counts of this clonotype. The chain combines TRBV11-2 with TRBJ2-1, with TRBD2 identical over 7 bases. Trimming took 1 base from V and 2 from J; bases not matched to a gene: 5. The CDR3 has 16 amino acids. The germline V gene has CDR1 SGHAT and CDR2 FQNNGV. The CDR3 loop reads CASSLGLGGTYNEQFF. The CDR3 DNA reads TGTGCCAGCAGCTTAGGTCTCGGGGGGACCTACAATGAGCAGTTCTTC.

This clonotype appeared a few times. The V and J genes are TRBV7-9 and TRBJ2-1; 9 positions match TRBD2. This CDR3 has 17 amino acids. The germline V gene has CDR1 SEHNR and CDR2 FQNEAQ (reference sequence). V gave up 4 bases and J gave up 7 bases; unmatched junction bases: 14. CDR3 sequence (DNA): TGTGCCAGCAGCTCGGGTGTGGCGGGGGGGCCGCGGAATGAGCAGTTCTTC. Its translation is CASSSGVAGGPRNEQFF.

This clonotype was seen a few times. The chain is built from TRBV27 and TRBJ2-1, with D unclear. This CDR3 contains 13 residues. Germline loops: CDR1 MNHEY, CDR2 SMNVEV (reference sequence). Trimming pared 6 bases from V and 14 bases from J, leaving 20 bases between. The CDR3 spells CASSTDTFHREFF. CDR3 coding DNA: TGTGCCAGCAGCACCGACACTTTTCACCGTGAGTTCTTC.